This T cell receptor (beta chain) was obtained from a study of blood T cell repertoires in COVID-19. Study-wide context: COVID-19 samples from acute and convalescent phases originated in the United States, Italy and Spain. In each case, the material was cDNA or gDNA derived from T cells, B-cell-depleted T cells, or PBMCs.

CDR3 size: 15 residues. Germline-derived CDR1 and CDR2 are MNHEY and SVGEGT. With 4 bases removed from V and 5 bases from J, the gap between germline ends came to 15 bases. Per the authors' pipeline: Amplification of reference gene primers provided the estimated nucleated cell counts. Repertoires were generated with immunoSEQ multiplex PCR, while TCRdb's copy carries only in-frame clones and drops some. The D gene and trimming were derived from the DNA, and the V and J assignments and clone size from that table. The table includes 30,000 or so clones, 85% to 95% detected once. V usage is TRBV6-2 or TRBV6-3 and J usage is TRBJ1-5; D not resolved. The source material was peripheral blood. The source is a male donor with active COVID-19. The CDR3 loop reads CASSSSTVGYQPQHF. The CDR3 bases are TGTGCCAGCAGTTCCTCTACAGTGGGCTATCAGCCCCAGCATTTT.